These 29 T cell receptor beta chains were sequenced from one sample in a study of OX40 agonist ivuxolimab in advanced cancers. Data came from immunoSEQ multiplex PCR; TCRdb stores just in-frame clones and leaves some out. The sample holds 30,000 or so clones, approximately 90% seen once. Sequencing used CD4+ or CD8+ T cells sorted from blood, obtained in a trial of the OX40 agonist ivuxolimab. These receptor sequences come from an adult with an advanced solid tumor such as melanoma, head and neck, liver or kidney cancer.

The genes are TRBV6-5 and TRBJ2-1, with D possibly being TRBD2 (6 bases). There are 13 residues in the CDR3. The germline V and J ends were trimmed by 4 bases and 5 bases, with 9 bases remaining between them. CDR1 and CDR2 from the germline V gene are MNHEY and SVGAGI. The chain's CDR3 is CASSWDFDNEQFF. CDR3 DNA: TGTGCCAGCAGTTGGGACTTCGACAATGAGCAGTTCTTC.

The CDR3 loop reads CASSSLAGEQFF. The DNA of the CDR3 is TGTGCCAGCAGCTCCTTAGCGGGTGAGCAGTTCTTC. J is TRBJ2-1 and V is TRBV7-9; 7 bases align to TRBD2. The CDR3 contains 12 residues. Losses at the gene ends were 4 bases for V and 9 bases for J; bases not matched to a gene: 3. Looked up from germline, CDR1 is SEHNR and CDR2 is FQNEAQ (reference sequence).

J is TRBJ2-3 and V is TRBV5-1; 10 nucleotides match TRBD2. The CDR3 loop spans 17 amino acids. The germline gives CDR1 SGHRS, CDR2 YFSETQ. V lost 0 bases to trimming and J lost 2 bases; unmatched junction nucleotides: 6. The CDR3 region has the DNA TGCGCCAGCAGCTTGGAAGGACTAGCGGTCGTCACAGATACGCAGTATTTT. Residues: CASSLEGLAVVTDTQYF.

The V and J genes are TRBV5-4 and TRBJ2-7, with D perhaps matching TRBD1 or TRBD2 (5 bases each). Germline assignment: CDR1 SGHNT and CDR2 YYREEE (reference sequence). Trimming took 5 bases from V and 2 from J, leaving 11 bases between them. This CDR3 has 13 amino acids. This chain's CDR3 is CASSKGRPYEQYF. CDR3 coding DNA: TGTGCCAGCAGTAAGGGACGGCCCTACGAGCAGTACTTC.

This chain uses TRBV2 with TRBJ2-1; D gene unclear. The V end was cut by 6 bases, the J end by 6 bases, with 18 bases between. The CDR3 loop spans 15 amino acids. Germline CDR1 reads SNHLY; CDR2 reads FYNNEI. Written as DNA, the CDR3 is TGTGCCAGCAGCCCTCATAGCCTTCTCTCCAATGAGCAGTTCTTC. It specifies CASSPHSLLSNEQFF.

V usage is TRBV2 and J usage is TRBJ2-1; D not resolved. Germline V CDR1 and CDR2: SNHLY, FYNNEI. CDR3 size: 12 residues. Trimming removed 7 bases at V and 7 bases at J, with 11 bases between. The chain's CDR3 is CASIEKVNEQFF. CDR3 nucleotide sequence: TGTGCCAGCATAGAGAAGGTGAATGAGCAGTTCTTC.

The CDR3 loop reads CASSIDILNEAFF. CDR3 in DNA: TGTGCCAGTAGTATAGACATTTTGAATGAAGCTTTCTTT. The J gene is TRBJ1-1, the V gene TRBV19; D gene unclear. Per the germline V gene, CDR1 is LNHDA and CDR2 is SQIVND (reference sequence). The CDR3 runs 13 residues. Trimming removed 0 bases from V and 7 bases from J, with 9 bases in between.

This clone was counted a single time. Here the CDR3 DNA reads TGTGCCAGCAGTTTAAAAAATTCACCCCTCCACTTT. It is translated as CASSLKNSPLHF. V is TRBV27 and J is TRBJ1-6; D not resolved. CDR3 length: 12 residues. Germline CDR1 and CDR2: MNHEY and SMNVEV (reference sequence). The V gene lost 2 bases and the J gene lost 7 bases, with 3 bases spanning the gap.

The gene calls are TRBV9 and TRBJ2-1; 12 bases line up with TRBD1. This CDR3 region has 15 residues. Germline loops: CDR1 SGDLS, CDR2 YYNGEE. V shed 3 bases, J shed 8 bases, and the junction held 6 bases outside the gene matches. The CDR3 DNA reads as TGTGCCAGCAGCGAAACCGGGACAGGGGGCGATGAGCAGTTCTTC. Amino acids: CASSETGTGGDEQFF.

This clone came up once. The genes are TRBV10-3 and TRBJ1-1, with 7 bases fitting TRBD1. This CDR3 is 14 amino acids long. Per the germline V gene, CDR1 is ENHRY and CDR2 is SYGVKD. With V trimmed by 8 bases and J by 0 bases, 6 bases remained unmatched. DNA of the CDR3: TGTGCCATCCAGGGGGGGGGTGTGAACACTGAAGCTTTCTTT. This encodes CAIQGGGVNTEAFF.

This chain joins TRBV4-3 and TRBJ2-7; TRBD2 matches at 14 bases. This CDR3 has 15 amino acids. The V gene's germline CDR1 is LGHNA and CDR2 YSLEER. V gave up 5 bases and J gave up 9 bases; unmatched junction bases: 9. The DNA for the CDR3 is TGCGCCAGCAGCGGATGGACTAGCGGGAGGTTCAGGCAGTACTTC. It is translated as CASSGWTSGRFRQYF.

A word on this clone: Other DNA sequences within the sample encode an identical CDR3. The CDR3 region is CASSQEQDRGYEQYF. The CDR3 region has the DNA TGCGCCAGCAGCCAAGAGCAGGACAGGGGCTACGAGCAGTACTTC. V and J are TRBV4-1 and TRBJ2-7; 9 bases agree with TRBD1. The CDR3 totals 15 residues. CDR1 is MGHRA and CDR2 is YSYEKL in the germline V gene. Germline trimming cut 0 bases from V and 3 bases from J; bases unmatched to any gene: 3.

V is TRBV7-3 and J is TRBJ2-3; possibly TRBD1 for D (6 bases). V gave up 5 bases and J gave up 2 bases, with 14 bases separating them. The CDR3 runs to 15 residues. Germline CDR1 is SGHTA and CDR2 is FQGTGA. CDR3 amino acids: CASSIQGASTDTQYF. The CDR3 coding sequence is TGTGCCAGCAGCATACAGGGTGCTTCCACAGATACGCAGTATTTT.

This clone occurred a few times. The V and J genes are TRBV5-1 and TRBJ1-1; D gene ambiguous. Trimming removed 0 bases at V and 6 bases at J, with 15 bases between. Looked up from germline, CDR1 is SGHRS and CDR2 is YFSETQ. The CDR3 is made up of 15 amino acids. The CDR3 reads CASSLELGSSPEAFF. The DNA for the CDR3 is TGCGCCAGCAGCTTGGAGCTTGGATCCTCTCCTGAAGCTTTCTTT.

About this clone: Germline is not matched at one junction end, which may reflect a read error. This rearrangement joins TRBV4-1 to TRBJ2-1, with D possibly TRBD1 on 7 matching bases. Germline V gene data show CDR1 as MGHRA and CDR2 as YSYEKL. The CDR3 is made up of 15 amino acids. The CDR3 DNA sequence: TGCGCCAGCAGCCTCGGAGGGGGCGCGTACAGTGAGCAGTTCTTC. This encodes CASSLGGGAYSEQFF.

This rearrangement joins TRBV5-1 to TRBJ2-5, with TRBD1 matching over 7 bases. Germline V gene data show CDR1 as SGHRS and CDR2 as YFSETQ. The CDR3 contains 14 residues. With 7 bases clipped from V and 5 bases from J, the junction kept 11 bases outside the gene matches. The CDR3 nucleotides read TGCGCCAGCTGGACAGGAAAAAAGGGGGAGACCCAGTACTTC. It translates to CASWTGKKGETQYF.

V usage is TRBV11-2 and J usage is TRBJ2-3; D gene uncertain. This CDR3 has 12 residues. The germline V gene encodes CDR1 SGHAT and CDR2 FQNNGV. V gave up 3 bases and J gave up 3 bases, with 4 bases separating them. The CDR3 spells CASSFWTDTQYF. The CDR3 DNA reads TGTGCCAGCAGCTTTTGGACAGATACGCAGTATTTT.

The chain has TRBV11-2 and TRBJ2-6; D not certain. V was pared by 5 bases and J by 3 bases, with 11 bases between. From germline, CDR1 is SGHAT and CDR2 FQNNGV. The CDR3 consists of 15 residues. In DNA form, the CDR3 reads TGTGCCAGCAGCCCTCCAGGTGTTGGGGCCAACGTCCTGACTTTC. Its protein is CASSPPGVGANVLTF.

The chain couples TRBV27 to TRBJ2-2; no firm D call. Germline V gene sequence: CDR1 MNHEY, CDR2 SMNVEV (reference sequence). The CDR3 is 12 amino acids. Trimming shortened V by 2 bases and J by 6 bases, and 4 bases separated the two germline ends. The CDR3 reads CASSLAAGELFF. In DNA, the CDR3 is TGTGCCAGCAGTTTAGCTGCCGGGGAGCTGTTTTTT.

J is TRBJ2-3 and V is TRBV7-6, with D possibly TRBD2 on 7 matching bases. Deletions cut 4 bases from V and 4 bases from J, with 12 bases between. Germline CDR1 SGHVS, CDR2 FNYEAQ. This CDR3 region has 14 residues. The CDR3 nucleotides read TGTGCCAGCAGCTACCTAGGGGGGGCAGATACGCAGTATTTT. This codes for CASSYLGGADTQYF.

CDR3 amino acids: CASKGSSYNEQFF. In DNA form, the CDR3 reads TGTGCCAGCAAGGGCAGCTCCTACAATGAGCAGTTCTTC. This chain uses TRBV6-1 with TRBJ2-1, with D hard to call. CDR3 size: 13 residues. Trimming left V 7 bases short and J 0 bases short, with 7 bases between. Germline V gene sequence: CDR1 MNHNS, CDR2 SASEGT.

The genes are TRBV2 and TRBJ2-6, with 9 bases fitting TRBD1. V dropped 11 bases and J dropped 0; count of bases not matched to a gene: 8. CDR1 is SNHLY and CDR2 is FYNNEI in the germline V gene. This CDR3 comprises 16 residues. CDR3 amino acids: CAGHGQGSSGANVLTF. The CDR3 region has the DNA TGTGCCGGACATGGACAGGGGAGCTCTGGGGCCAACGTCCTGACTTTC.

The chain couples TRBV7-8 to TRBJ2-3; 12 positions agree with TRBD2. The germline gives CDR1 SGHVS, CDR2 FQNEAQ. This CDR3 comprises 16 residues. V was pared by 5 bases and J by 2 bases, with 5 bases of the junction left unmatched. DNA for the CDR3: TGTGCCAGCAGCAATAGACTAGCGGGAGCCACAGATACGCAGTATTTT. Translating gives CASSNRLAGATDTQYF.

This clone has just one count. The J gene is TRBJ2-4, the V gene TRBV5-1; 12 bases line up with TRBD2. CDR1 SGHRS and CDR2 YFSETQ come from the germline V gene. Losses at the gene ends were 0 bases for V and 2 bases for J; bases not matched to a gene: 6. The CDR3 has 18 amino acids. CDR3 nucleotide sequence: TGCGCCAGCAGCTTGGCCGCTAGCGGGGGGGTAACCAAAAACATTCAGTACTTC. Translation gives CASSLAASGGVTKNIQYF.

The chain is built from TRBV6-6 and TRBJ2-1; D gene uncertain. Germline CDR1 is MNHNY and CDR2 is SVGAGI (reference sequence). The CDR3 has 15 amino acids. Deletions cut 4 bases from V and 0 bases from J, with 10 bases between. CDR3 sequence: CASSSPGSSYNEQFF. CDR3 DNA: TGTGCCAGCAGTTCACCAGGAAGCTCCTACAATGAGCAGTTCTTC.

This chain links TRBV7-3 with TRBJ2-3; TRBD1 aligns across 7 bases. This CDR3 has 16 amino acids. Unmatched junction bases numbered 5, after V lost 0 bases and J lost 2 bases. The germline V gene encodes CDR1 SGHTA and CDR2 FQGTGA. The CDR3: CASSLTRQGNTDTQYF. In nucleotides, the CDR3 is TGTGCCAGCAGCTTAACGAGACAGGGCAACACAGATACGCAGTATTTT.

V gene TRBV19 combines with J gene TRBJ1-5, with unresolved D. Germline V gene data show CDR1 as LNHDA and CDR2 as SQIVND (reference sequence). This CDR3 is built from 15 residues. V lost 6 bases to trimming and J lost 8 bases, with 20 bases between them. CDR3 in amino acids: CASSEGSPIIEPQHF. The CDR3 nucleotides are TGTGCCAGTAGCGAGGGCAGCCCAATAATCGAGCCCCAGCATTTT.

The V and J genes are TRBV5-1 and TRBJ2-3; D is undetermined. The V end lost 0 bases, the J end lost 4 bases, and 3 bases lay between the germline ends. Per germline, CDR1 SGHRS and CDR2 YFSETQ. This CDR3 is built from 12 residues. The chain's CDR3 is CASSLEADTQYF. The CDR3 coding sequence is TGCGCCAGCAGCTTGGAGGCAGATACGCAGTATTTT.

This chain links TRBV6-5 with TRBJ1-4; D is unclear. Germline V gene data show CDR1 as MNHEY and CDR2 as SVGAGI. V lost 0 bases, J lost 12 bases, and 11 bases lay in between. CDR3 length equals 13 residues. The CDR3 spells CASSYSMWEELFF. The CDR3 region has the DNA TGTGCCAGCAGTTACTCGATGTGGGAGGAACTGTTTTTT.